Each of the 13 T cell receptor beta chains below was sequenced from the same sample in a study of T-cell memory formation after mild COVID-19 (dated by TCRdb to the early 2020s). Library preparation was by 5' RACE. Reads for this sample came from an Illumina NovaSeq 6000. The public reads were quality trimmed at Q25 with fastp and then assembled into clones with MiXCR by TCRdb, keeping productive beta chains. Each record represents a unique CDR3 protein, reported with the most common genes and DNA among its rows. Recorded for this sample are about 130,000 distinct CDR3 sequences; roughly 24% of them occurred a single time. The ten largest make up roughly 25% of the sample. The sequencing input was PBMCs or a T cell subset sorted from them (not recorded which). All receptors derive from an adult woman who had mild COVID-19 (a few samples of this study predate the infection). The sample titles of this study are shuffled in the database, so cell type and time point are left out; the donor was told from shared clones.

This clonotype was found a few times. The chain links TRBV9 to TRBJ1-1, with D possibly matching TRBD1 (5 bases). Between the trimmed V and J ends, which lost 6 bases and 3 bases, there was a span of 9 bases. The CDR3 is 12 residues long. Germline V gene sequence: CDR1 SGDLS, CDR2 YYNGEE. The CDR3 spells CASNRGDTEAFF. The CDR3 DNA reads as TGTGCCAGCAACCGAGGGGACACTGAAGCTTTCTTT.

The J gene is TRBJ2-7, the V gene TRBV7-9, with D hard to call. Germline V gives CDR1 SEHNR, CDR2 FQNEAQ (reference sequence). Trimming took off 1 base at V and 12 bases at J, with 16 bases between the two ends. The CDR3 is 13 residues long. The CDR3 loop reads CASSLDDFARPYF. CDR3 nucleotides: TGTGCCAGCAGCTTAGATGACTTCGCTCGGCCGTACTTC.

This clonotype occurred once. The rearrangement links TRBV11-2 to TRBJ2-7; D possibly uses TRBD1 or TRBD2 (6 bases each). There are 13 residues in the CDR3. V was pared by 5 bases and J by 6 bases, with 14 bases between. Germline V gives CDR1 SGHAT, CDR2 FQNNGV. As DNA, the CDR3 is TGTGCCAGCAGCCCGAGGGGGGCCTTCGAGCAGTACTTC. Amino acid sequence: CASSPRGAFEQYF.

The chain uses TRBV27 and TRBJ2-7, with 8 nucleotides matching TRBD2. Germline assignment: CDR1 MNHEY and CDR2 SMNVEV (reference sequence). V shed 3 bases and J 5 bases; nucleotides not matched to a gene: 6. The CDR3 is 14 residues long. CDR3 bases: TGTGCCAGCAGTTTCGGGGGGGAGGTCCACGAGCAGTACTTC. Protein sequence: CASSFGGEVHEQYF.

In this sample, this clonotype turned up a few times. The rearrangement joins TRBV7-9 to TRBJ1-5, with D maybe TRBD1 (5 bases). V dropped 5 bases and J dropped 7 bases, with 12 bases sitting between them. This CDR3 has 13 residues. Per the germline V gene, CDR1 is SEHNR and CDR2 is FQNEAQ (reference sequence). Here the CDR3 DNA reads TGTGCCAGCAGCGGTTGGGGGGGACAGCCCCAGCATTTT. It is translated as CASSGWGGQPQHF.

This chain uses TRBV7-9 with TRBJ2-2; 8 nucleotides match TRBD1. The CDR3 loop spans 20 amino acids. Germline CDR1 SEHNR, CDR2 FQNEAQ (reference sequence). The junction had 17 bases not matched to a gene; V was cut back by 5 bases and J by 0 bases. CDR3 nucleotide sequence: TGTGCCAGCAGCCCCCCCCCGGGACAGGTCGTTCTCCCGAACACCGGGGAGCTGTTTTTT. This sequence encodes CASSPPPGQVVLPNTGELFF.

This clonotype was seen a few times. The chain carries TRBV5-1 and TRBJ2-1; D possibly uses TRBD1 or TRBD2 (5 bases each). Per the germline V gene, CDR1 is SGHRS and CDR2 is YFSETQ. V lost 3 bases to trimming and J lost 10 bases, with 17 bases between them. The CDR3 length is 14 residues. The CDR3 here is CASSYNGIGGEQFF. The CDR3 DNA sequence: TGCGCCAGCAGCTATAACGGGATTGGGGGAGAGCAGTTCTTC. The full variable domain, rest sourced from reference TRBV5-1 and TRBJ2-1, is KAGVTQTPRYLIKTRGQQVTLSCSPISGHRSVSWYQQTPGQGLQFLFEYFSETQRNKGNFPGRFSGRQFSNSRSEMNVSTLELGDSALYLCASSYNGIGGEQFFGPGTRLTVL.

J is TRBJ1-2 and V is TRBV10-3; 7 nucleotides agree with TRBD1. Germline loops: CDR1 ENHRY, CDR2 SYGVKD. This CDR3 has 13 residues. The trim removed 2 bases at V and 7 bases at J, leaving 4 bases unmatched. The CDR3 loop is CAISETWDSGYTF. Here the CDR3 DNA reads TGTGCCATCAGTGAGACCTGGGACAGTGGCTACACCTTC.

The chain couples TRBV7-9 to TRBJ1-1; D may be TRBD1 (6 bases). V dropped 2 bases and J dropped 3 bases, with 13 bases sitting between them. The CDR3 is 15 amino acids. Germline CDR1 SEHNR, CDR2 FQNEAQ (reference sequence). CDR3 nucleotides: TGTGCCAGCAGCTTATCGGACAGTAAGGACACTGAAGCTTTCTTT. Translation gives CASSLSDSKDTEAFF.

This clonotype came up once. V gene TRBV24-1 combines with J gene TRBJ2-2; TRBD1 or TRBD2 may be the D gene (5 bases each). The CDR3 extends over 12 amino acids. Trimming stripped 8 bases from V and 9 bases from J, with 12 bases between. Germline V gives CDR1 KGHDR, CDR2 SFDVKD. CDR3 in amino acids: CATIARDRELFF. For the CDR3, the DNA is TGTGCCACCATCGCCCGGGACCGGGAGCTGTTTTTT.

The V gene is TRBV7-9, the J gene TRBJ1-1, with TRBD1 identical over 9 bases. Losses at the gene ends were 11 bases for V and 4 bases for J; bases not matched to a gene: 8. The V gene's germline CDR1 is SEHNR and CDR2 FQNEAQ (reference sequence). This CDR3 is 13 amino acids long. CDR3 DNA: TGTGCCGGACGGACAGGGGAGAGCACTGAAGCTTTCTTT. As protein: CAGRTGESTEAFF. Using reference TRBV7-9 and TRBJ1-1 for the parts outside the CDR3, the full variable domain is DTGVSQNPRHKITKRGQNVTFRCDPISEHNRLYWYRQTLGQGPEFLTYFQNEAQLEKSRLLSDRFSAERPKGSFSTLEIQRTEQGDSAMYLCAGRTGESTEAFFGQGTRLTVV.

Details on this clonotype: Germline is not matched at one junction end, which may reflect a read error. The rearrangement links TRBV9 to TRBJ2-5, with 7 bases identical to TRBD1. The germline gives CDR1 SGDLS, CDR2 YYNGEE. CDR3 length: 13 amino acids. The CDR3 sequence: CAISEGAGETQYF. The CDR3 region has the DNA TGTGCCATCAGCGAGGGGGCAGGGGAGACCCAGTACTTC.

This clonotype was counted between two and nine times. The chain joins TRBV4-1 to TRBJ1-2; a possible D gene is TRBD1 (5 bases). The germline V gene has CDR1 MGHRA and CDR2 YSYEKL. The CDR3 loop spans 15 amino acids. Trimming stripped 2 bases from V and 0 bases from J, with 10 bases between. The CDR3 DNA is TGCGCCAGCAGCCAACCGGACAATGCTAACTATGGCTACACCTTC. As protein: CASSQPDNANYGYTF.